This T cell receptor (beta chain) came from a study of cytomegalovirus exposure and HLA in healthy donors. Trimming shortened V by 5 bases and J by 4 bases, and 17 bases separated the two germline ends. Per the germline V gene, CDR1 is SGHDN and CDR2 is FVKESK. CDR3 length equals 15 residues. 60 Vbeta and 13 Jbeta primers were used in PCR. The repertoire was sequenced with immunoSEQ multiplex PCR; TCRdb's copy has only in-frame clones and lacks some. The sample is made up of around 76,000 clones, and the top ten hold roughly 1.5% of it. Study-wide findings and caveats: CMV serostatus was the sole immune exposure information available. Accounts indicate the classifier identified cytomegalovirus status with strong specificity and sensitivity. Previously analyzed data showed that most TCR beta V segments were productive at a frequency of about 90% or about 30%. One cluster of highly shared sequence variants probably arose as a sequencing artifact.

As to this clone: Its target is unknown.

This clonotype originated in a woman aged 60-75 years in good health and CMV-seronegative. Sequences were obtained from PBMCs. The V gene is TRBV14, the J gene TRBJ1-2, with D perhaps TRBD1 (6 bases). The CDR3 is CASSARGVQGYGYTF. CDR3 DNA sequence: TGTGCCAGCAGCGCCAGGGGAGTACAGGGCTATGGCTACACCTTC.